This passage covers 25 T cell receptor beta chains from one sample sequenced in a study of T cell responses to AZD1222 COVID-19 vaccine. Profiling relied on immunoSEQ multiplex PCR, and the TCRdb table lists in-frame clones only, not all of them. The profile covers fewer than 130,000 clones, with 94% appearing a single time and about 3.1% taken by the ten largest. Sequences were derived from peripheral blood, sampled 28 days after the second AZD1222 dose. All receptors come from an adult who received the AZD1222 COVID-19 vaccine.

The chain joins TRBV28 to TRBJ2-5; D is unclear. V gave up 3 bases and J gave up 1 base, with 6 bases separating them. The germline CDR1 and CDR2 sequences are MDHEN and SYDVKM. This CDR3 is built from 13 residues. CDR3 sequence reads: CASSFGIQETQYF. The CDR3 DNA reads TGTGCCAGCAGTTTCGGTATCCAAGAGACCCAGTACTTC.

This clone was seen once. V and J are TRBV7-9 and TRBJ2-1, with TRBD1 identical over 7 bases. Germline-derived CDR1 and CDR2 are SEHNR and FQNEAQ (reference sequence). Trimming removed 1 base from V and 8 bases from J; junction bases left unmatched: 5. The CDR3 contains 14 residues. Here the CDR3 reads CASSLGQGSDEQFF. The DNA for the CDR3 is TGTGCCAGCAGCTTAGGACAGGGTTCAGATGAGCAGTTCTTC.

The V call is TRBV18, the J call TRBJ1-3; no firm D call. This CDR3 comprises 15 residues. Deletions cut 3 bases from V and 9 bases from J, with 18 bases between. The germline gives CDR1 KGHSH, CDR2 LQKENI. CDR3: CASSPETGRPSTIYF. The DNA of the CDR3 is TGTGCCAGCTCACCCGAGACTGGACGCCCCAGCACCATATATTTT.

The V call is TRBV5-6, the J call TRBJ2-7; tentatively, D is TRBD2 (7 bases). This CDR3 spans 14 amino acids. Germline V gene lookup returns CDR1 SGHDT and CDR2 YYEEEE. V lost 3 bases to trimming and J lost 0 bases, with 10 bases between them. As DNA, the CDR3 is TGTGCCAGCAGCTACGGGGGGCCCTCCTACGAGCAGTACTTC. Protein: CASSYGGPSYEQYF.

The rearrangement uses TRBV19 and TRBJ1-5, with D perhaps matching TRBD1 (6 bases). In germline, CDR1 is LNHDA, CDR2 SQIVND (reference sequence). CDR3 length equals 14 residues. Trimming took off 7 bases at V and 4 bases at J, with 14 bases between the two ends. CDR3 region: CASKIQGTNQPQHF. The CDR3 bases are TGTGCCAGTAAGATACAGGGAACGAATCAGCCCCAGCATTTT. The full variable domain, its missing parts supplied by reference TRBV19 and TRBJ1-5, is DGGITQSPKYLFRKEGQNVTLSCEQNLNHDAMYWYRQDPGQGLRLIYYSQIVNDFQKGDIAEGYSVSREKKESFPLTVTSAQKNPTAFYLCASKIQGTNQPQHFGDGTRLSIL.

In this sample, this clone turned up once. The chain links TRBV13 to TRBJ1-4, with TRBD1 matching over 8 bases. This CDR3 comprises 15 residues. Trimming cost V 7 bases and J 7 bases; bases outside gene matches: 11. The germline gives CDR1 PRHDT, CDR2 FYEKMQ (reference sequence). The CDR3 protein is CASTEQGALGEKLFF. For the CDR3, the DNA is TGTGCCAGCACCGAGCAGGGGGCGCTTGGTGAAAAACTGTTTTTT.

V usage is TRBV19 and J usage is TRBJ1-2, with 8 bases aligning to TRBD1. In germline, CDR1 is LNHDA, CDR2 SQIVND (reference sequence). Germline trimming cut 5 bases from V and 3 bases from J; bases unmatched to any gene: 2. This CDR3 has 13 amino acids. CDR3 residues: CASSAGGDYGYTF. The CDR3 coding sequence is TGTGCCAGTAGTGCAGGGGGCGACTATGGCTACACCTTC.

CDR3 loop: CASSWRQDYEQYF. The CDR3 DNA reads TGCGCCAGCAGCTGGAGACAGGACTACGAGCAGTACTTC. The J gene is TRBJ2-7, the V gene TRBV5-1; D may be TRBD1 (6 bases). CDR1 is SGHRS and CDR2 is YFSETQ in the germline V gene. This CDR3 is built from 13 residues. V shed 3 bases and J shed 3 bases, with 10 bases lying between them.

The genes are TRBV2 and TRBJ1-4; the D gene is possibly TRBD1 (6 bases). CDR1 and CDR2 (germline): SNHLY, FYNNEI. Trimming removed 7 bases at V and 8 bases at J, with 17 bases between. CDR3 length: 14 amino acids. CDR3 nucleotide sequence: TGTGCCAGCAACCTACAGGGCGTCGGGGAAAAACTGTTTTTT. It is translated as CASNLQGVGEKLFF.

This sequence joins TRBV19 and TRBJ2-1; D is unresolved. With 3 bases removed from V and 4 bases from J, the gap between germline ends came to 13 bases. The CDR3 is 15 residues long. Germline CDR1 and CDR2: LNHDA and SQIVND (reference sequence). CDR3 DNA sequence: TGTGCCAGTAGTATCCCCCCCCAGGAGTACAATGAGCAGTTCTTC. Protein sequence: CASSIPPQEYNEQFF.

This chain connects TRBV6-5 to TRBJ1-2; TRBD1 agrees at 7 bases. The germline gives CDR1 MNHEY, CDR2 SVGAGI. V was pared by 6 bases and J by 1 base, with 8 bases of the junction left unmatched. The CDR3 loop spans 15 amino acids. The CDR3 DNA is TGTGCCAGCAGGGGGCAGGGGGAGATTAACTATGGCTACACCTTC. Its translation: CASRGQGEINYGYTF.

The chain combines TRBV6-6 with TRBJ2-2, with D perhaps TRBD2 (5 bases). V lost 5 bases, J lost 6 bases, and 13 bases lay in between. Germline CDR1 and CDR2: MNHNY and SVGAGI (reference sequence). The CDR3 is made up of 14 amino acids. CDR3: CASSRERSPGELFF. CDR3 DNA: TGTGCCAGCAGTAGGGAGAGGAGCCCCGGGGAGCTGTTTTTT.

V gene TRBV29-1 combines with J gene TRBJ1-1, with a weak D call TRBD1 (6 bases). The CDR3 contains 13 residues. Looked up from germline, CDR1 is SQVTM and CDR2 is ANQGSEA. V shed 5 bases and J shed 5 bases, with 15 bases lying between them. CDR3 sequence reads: CSVFQGRLTEAFF. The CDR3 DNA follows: TGCAGCGTTTTTCAGGGGAGGTTAACTGAAGCTTTCTTT.

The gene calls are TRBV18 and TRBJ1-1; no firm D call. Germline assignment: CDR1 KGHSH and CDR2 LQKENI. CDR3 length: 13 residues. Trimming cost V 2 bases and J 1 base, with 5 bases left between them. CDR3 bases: TGTGCCAGCTCACCAATCCAGAACACTGAAGCTTTCTTT. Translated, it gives CASSPIQNTEAFF.

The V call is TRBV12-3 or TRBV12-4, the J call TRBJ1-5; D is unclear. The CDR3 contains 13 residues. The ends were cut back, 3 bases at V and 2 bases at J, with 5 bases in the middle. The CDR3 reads CASSFTGNQPQHF. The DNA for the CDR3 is TGTGCCAGCAGTTTTACAGGCAATCAGCCCCAGCATTTT.

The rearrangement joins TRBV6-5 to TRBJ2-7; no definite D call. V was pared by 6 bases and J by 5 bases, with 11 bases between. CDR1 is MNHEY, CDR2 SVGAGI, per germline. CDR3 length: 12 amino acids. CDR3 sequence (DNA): TGTGCCAGCAGGGAGAGACCCCACGAGCAGTACTTC. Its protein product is CASRERPHEQYF.

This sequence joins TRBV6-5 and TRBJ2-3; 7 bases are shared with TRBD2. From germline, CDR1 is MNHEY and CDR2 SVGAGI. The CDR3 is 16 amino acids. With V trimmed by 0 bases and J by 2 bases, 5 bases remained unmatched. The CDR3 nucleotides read TGTGCCAGCAGTTACTCGCCCGGGGGGAACACAGATACGCAGTATTTT. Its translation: CASSYSPGGNTDTQYF.

The CDR3 region is CASSQSGGRASAETQYF. The CDR3 region has the DNA TGTGCCAGCAGCCAAAGTGGGGGTAGGGCTTCTGCGGAGACCCAGTACTTC. The gene calls are TRBV4-2 and TRBJ2-5; D possibly matches TRBD1 or TRBD2 (5 bases each). The CDR3 contains 17 residues. Germline-derived CDR1 and CDR2 are LGHNA and YNFKEQ. The ends were cut back, 2 bases at V and 5 bases at J, with 21 bases in the middle.

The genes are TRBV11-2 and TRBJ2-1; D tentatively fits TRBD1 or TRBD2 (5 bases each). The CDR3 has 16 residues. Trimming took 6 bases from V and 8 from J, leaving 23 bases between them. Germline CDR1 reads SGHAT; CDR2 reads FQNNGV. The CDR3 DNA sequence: TGTGCCAGCAGTTTGTTTTCGGGACCCGCCCTGTATGAGCAGTTCTTC. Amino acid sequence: CASSLFSGPALYEQFF. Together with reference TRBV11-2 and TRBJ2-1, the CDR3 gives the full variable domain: EAGVAQSPRYKIIEKRQSVAFWCNPISGHATLYWYQQILGQGPKLLIQFQNNGVVDDSQLPKDRFSAERLKGVDSTLKIQPAKLEDSAVYLCASSLFSGPALYEQFFGPGTRLTVL.

The CDR3 is CASSQEASGYSAEQYF. Here the CDR3 DNA reads TGTGCCAGCAGCCAAGAGGCGAGCGGGTATTCAGCCGAGCAGTACTTC. The genes are TRBV4-2 and TRBJ2-7, with a possible D match to TRBD2 (6 bases). The length of the CDR3 is 16 residues. Germline-derived CDR1 and CDR2 are LGHNA and YNFKEQ. V was pared by 0 bases and J by 6 bases, with 18 bases between.

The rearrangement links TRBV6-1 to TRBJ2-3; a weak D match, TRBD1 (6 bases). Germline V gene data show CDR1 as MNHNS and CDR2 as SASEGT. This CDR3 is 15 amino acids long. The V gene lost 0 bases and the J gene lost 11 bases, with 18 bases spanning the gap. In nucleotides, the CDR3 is TGTGCCAGCAGTGAAGCGGGAAAAGGGGGTGGGGAGCAGTATTTT. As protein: CASSEAGKGGGEQYF.

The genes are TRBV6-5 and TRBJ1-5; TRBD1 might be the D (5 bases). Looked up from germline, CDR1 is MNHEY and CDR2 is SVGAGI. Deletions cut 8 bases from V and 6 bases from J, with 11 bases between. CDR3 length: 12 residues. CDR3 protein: CASHNGGQPQHF. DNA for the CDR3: TGTGCCAGCCATAACGGGGGTCAGCCCCAGCATTTT.

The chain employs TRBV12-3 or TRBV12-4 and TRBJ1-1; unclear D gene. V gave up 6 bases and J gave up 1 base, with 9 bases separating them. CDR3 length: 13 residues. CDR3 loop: CASSQHQNTEAFF. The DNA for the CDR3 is TGTGCCAGCAGCCAACACCAGAACACTGAAGCTTTCTTT.

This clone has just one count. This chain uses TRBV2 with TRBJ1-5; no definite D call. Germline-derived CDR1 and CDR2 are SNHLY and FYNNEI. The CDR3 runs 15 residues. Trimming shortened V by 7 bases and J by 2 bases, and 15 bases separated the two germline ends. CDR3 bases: TGTGCCAGCATCGCCGGCCTCCGAGGCAATCAGCCCCAGCATTTT. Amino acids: CASIAGLRGNQPQHF.

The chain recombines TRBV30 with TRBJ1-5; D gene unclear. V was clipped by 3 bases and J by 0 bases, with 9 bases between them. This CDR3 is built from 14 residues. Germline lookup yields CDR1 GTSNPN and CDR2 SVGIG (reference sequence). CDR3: CAWSGGYSNQPQHF. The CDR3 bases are TGTGCCTGGAGCGGTGGTTATAGCAATCAGCCCCAGCATTTT.